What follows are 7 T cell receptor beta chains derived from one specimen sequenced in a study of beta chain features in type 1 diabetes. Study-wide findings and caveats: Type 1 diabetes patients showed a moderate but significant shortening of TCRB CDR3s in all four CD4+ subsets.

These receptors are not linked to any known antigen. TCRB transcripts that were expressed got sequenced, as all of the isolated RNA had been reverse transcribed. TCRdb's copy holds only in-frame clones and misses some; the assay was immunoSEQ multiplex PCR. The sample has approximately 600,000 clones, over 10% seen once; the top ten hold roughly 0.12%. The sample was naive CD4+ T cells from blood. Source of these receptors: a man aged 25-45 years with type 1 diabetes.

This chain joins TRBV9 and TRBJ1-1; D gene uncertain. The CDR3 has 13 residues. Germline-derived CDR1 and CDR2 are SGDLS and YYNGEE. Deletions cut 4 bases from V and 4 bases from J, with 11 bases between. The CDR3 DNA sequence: TGTGCCAGCAGCTCCAGAGATGGCACTGAAGCTTTCTTT. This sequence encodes CASSSRDGTEAFF.

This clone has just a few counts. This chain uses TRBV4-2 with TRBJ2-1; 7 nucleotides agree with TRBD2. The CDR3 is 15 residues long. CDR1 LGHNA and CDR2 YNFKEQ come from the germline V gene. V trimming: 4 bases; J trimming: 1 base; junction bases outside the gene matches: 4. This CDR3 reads CASSPLAASYNEQFF. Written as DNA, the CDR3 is TGTGCCAGCAGCCCTCTAGCGGCGTCCTACAATGAGCAGTTCTTC.

Written as DNA, the CDR3 is TGTGCCAGCAGTTTGGGGACGGATGGCTACACCTTC. It encodes CASSLGTDGYTF. This sequence joins TRBV6-6 and TRBJ1-2, with D perhaps matching TRBD1 (5 bases). The germline CDR1 and CDR2 sequences are MNHNY and SVGAGI (reference sequence). The CDR3 is 12 residues long. Trimming stripped 4 bases from V and 6 bases from J, with 9 bases between.

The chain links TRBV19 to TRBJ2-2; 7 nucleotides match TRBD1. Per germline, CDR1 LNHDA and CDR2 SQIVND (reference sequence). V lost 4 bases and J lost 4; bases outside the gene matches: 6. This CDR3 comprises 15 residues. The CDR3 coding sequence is TGTGCCAGTAGTACAATTTACAGGGGCACCGGGGAGCTGTTTTTT. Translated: CASSTIYRGTGELFF.

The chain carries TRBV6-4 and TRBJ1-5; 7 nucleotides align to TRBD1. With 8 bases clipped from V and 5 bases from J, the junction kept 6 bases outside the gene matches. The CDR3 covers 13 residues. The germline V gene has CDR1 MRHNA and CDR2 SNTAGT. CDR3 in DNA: TGTGCCAGCCTGACAGGGCGTCATCAGCCCCAGCATTTT. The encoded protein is CASLTGRHQPQHF.

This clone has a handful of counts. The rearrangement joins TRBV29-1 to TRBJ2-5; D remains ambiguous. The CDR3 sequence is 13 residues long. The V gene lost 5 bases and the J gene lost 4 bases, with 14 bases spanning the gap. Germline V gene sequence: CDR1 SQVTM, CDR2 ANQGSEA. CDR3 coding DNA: TGCAGCGTTTCTAGGGTAGATGGAGAGACCCAGTACTTC. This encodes CSVSRVDGETQYF. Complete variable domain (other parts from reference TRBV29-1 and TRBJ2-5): SAVISQKPSRDICQRGTSLTIQCQVDSQVTMMFWYRQQPGQSLTLIATANQGSEATYESGFVIDKFPISRPNLTFSTLTVSNMSPEDSSIYLCSVSRVDGETQYFGPGTRLLVL.

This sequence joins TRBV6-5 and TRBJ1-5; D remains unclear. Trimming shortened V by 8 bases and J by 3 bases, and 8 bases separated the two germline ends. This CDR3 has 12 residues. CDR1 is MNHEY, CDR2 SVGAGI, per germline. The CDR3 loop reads CASRRNNQPQHF. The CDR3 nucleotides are TGTGCCAGCCGTCGGAACAATCAGCCCCAGCATTTT.